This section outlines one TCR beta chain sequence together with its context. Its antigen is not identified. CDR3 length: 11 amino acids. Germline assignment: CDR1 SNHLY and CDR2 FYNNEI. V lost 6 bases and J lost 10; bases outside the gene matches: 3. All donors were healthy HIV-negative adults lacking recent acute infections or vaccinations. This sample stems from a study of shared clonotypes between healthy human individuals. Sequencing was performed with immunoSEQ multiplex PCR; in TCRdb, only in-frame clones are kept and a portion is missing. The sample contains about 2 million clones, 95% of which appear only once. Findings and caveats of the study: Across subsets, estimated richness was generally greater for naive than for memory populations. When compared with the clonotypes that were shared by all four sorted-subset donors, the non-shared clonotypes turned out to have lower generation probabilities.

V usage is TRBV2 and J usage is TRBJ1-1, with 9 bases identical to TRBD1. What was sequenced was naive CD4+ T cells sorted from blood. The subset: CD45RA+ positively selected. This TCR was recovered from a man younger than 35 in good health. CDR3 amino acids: CASRQQGAAFF. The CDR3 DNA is TGTGCCAGCAGACAACAGGGGGCAGCTTTCTTT.